The rows below give T cell receptor beta chains drawn from one sample of a study of long-term antiretroviral therapy in people with HIV. Assay used: immunoSEQ multiplex PCR; TCRdb lists only in-frame clones, some missing. The table records approximately 24,000 clones, 60% to 85% of them present only once. The material sequenced was unsorted PBMCs, taken 2.1 years after starting antiretroviral therapy. Receptors originate from a man aged 30 to 45 with HIV. Both conserved end residues are trimmed from each CDR3.

V gene: TRBV30; J gene: TRBJ2-3; CDR3 protein: AWSVLVLAGDSGTDTQY
V gene: TRBV7-2; J gene: TRBJ1-5; CDR3 protein: ASSYGQNQPQH
V gene: TRBV11-2; J gene: TRBJ1-2; CDR3 protein: ASSHQKGHYGYT
V gene: TRBV7-9; J gene: TRBJ2-5; CDR3 protein: ASSSPRGDAKETQY
V gene: TRBV7-8; J gene: TRBJ2-5; CDR3 protein: ASSLTWELLAGGQETQY
V gene: TRBV2; J gene: TRBJ2-6; CDR3 protein: ASSGGTVDSGANVLT
V gene: TRBV9; J gene: TRBJ2-7; CDR3 protein: ASSVEARSYEQY
V gene: TRBV10-2; J gene: TRBJ1-5; CDR3 protein: ASRSTGRNQPQH
V gene: TRBV1; J gene: TRBJ2-2; CDR3 protein: TSSHDRVGGRLNTGELF
V gene: TRBV27; J gene: TRBJ1-4; CDR3 protein: ASSSHQDIVKLF
V gene: TRBV5-4; J gene: TRBJ1-6; CDR3 protein: ASRQGGSYNSPLH
V gene: TRBV7-2; J gene: TRBJ2-2; CDR3 protein: ASSLWETLISGELF
V gene: TRBV9; J gene: TRBJ2-3; CDR3 protein: ASSEGRFRASGSPDTQY
V gene: TRBV6-9; J gene: TRBJ2-6; CDR3 protein: ASSLRTGLLDSGANVLT
V gene: TRBV25-1; J gene: TRBJ1-1; CDR3 protein: ASRGGAVNTEAF
V gene: TRBV11-3; J gene: TRBJ2-2; CDR3 protein: ASSPRGQTGELF
V gene: TRBV6-1; J gene: TRBJ1-2; CDR3 protein: ASRNNEGYT
V gene: TRBV27; J gene: TRBJ2-5; CDR3 protein: ASSLSEGSEETQY
V gene: TRBV7-6; J gene: TRBJ1-4; CDR3 protein: ASSPQGRTNEKLF
V gene: TRBV7-9; J gene: TRBJ2-2; CDR3 protein: ASSLGRTVNTGELF
V gene: TRBV6-5; J gene: TRBJ1-4; CDR3 protein: ASSPTGGVNEKLF
V gene: TRBV19; J gene: TRBJ2-2; CDR3 protein: ASSSLGANTGELF
V gene: TRBV4-3; J gene: TRBJ2-2; CDR3 protein: ASSHKRGPGELF
V gene: TRBV30; J gene: TRBJ2-2; CDR3 protein: AWSRVGTARPGELF
V gene: TRBV6-6; J gene: TRBJ1-1; CDR3 protein: ASSYSLNTEAF
V gene: TRBV15; J gene: TRBJ2-1; CDR3 protein: ATSRYPPGQPYNEQF
V gene: TRBV14; J gene: TRBJ2-7; CDR3 protein: ASSQVKTTLVYEQY
V gene: TRBV21-1; J gene: TRBJ2-5; CDR3 protein: ASSLRDSTETQY
V gene: TRBV5-1; J gene: TRBJ2-3; CDR3 protein: ASSWDPQQTSTDTQY
V gene: TRBV9; J gene: TRBJ2-5; CDR3 protein: ASGAGAYQETQY
V gene: TRBV7-9; J gene: TRBJ1-2; CDR3 protein: ASSPDRVNGYT
V gene: TRBV9; J gene: TRBJ2-7; CDR3 protein: ASSPHSSADSYEQY
V gene: TRBV7-6; J gene: TRBJ2-3; CDR3 protein: ASSLYLSATDTQY
V gene: TRBV5-6; J gene: TRBJ1-2; CDR3 protein: ASSSAGAINYGYT
V gene: TRBV7-9; J gene: TRBJ2-3; CDR3 protein: ASSRTGAKGDTQY
V gene: TRBV29-1; J gene: TRBJ1-1; CDR3 protein: SVTGLNTEAF
V gene: TRBV27; J gene: TRBJ2-3; CDR3 protein: ASSLQTGDTQY
V gene: TRBV29-1; J gene: TRBJ2-7; CDR3 protein: SVEGSAGVIHEQY
V gene: TRBV25-1; J gene: TRBJ1-6; CDR3 protein: ASSEQGIHSPLH
V gene: TRBV19; J gene: TRBJ1-4; CDR3 protein: ASSQRDDPNEKLF
V gene: TRBV5-6; J gene: TRBJ2-7; CDR3 protein: ASNPRNGFSYEQY
V gene: TRBV5-6; J gene: TRBJ2-1; CDR3 protein: ASSLASGAYNEQF
V gene: TRBV30; J gene: TRBJ2-7; CDR3 protein: AWSVIAGAHEQY
V gene: TRBV6-1; J gene: TRBJ1-2; CDR3 protein: ASVSTGFYGYT
V gene: TRBV6-1; J gene: TRBJ1-3; CDR3 protein: ASSPLSGSGNTIY